This T cell receptor (beta chain) was identified during a study of CD8 T cells in ankylosing spondylitis. Overall study results and limits: As reported, disease-linked clones showed significant enrichment in matched ankylosing spondylitis synovial fluid. Ankylosing spondylitis blood appeared to be characterized by a TCR beta motif of 7 to 9 highly homologous variants.

This clonotype appeared a few times. The antigen remains undetermined. The CDR3 covers 15 residues. The V gene end was trimmed by 3 bases and the J gene end by 4 bases; junction bases not matched to a gene: 9. Germline CDR1 reads SGDLS; CDR2 reads YYNGEE. TCRdb reprocessed the 5' RACE reads via MiXCR and lists one record per CDR3 protein. The sample carries 350,000 to 550,000 distinct CDR3 sequences, roughly 27% recorded once. V gene TRBV9 combines with J gene TRBJ1-2, with 7 bases lining up with TRBD1. The source material was blood, either unsorted or a sorted T cell fraction (not recorded which). This receptor was obtained from a male donor with ankylosing spondylitis. The CDR3 here is CASSEIGQELYGYTF. As DNA, the CDR3 is TGTGCCAGCAGCGAAATAGGACAGGAACTCTATGGCTACACCTTC.